This T cell receptor beta chain was observed in a study of blood T cell repertoires in COVID-19. Study-level background: PBMCs, B-cell-depleted T cells, or T cells provided the cDNA or gDNA that made up the material.

Per the study methods: It was from reference gene primer amplification that nucleated cell counts were estimated. The method was immunoSEQ multiplex PCR; TCRdb's version includes in-frame clones alone and lacks a portion of them. The V and J calls and clone size come from that table; D and trimming were worked out from the DNA. Here the sample spans 200,000 to 300,000 clones, approximately 86% being singletons. Those who participated ranged in age from about 18 to 89 years and resided in roughly 26 US areas. The sequence came from a woman aged 40 to 50 with acute COVID-19. Material for sequencing was PBMCs or T cells enriched from blood (not recorded which).

Written as DNA, the CDR3 is TGTGCTAGTGGTTCCCTGGGAGGGAAGCCCTATAATTCACCCCTCCACTTT. Translating it yields CASGSLGGKPYNSPLHF. The V call is TRBV12-5, the J call TRBJ1-6, with D unresolved. Trimming took off 4 bases at V and 2 bases at J, with 15 bases between the two ends. Germline V CDR1 and CDR2: LGHNT, FRNRAP. This CDR3 contains 17 residues.